This T cell receptor beta chain derives from a study of shared clonotypes between healthy human individuals. Per germline, CDR1 SQVTM and CDR2 ANQGSEA. V lost 4 bases to trimming and J lost 3 bases, with 7 bases between them. This CDR3 has 11 amino acids. The protocol was immunoSEQ multiplex PCR, while the TCRdb copy is restricted to in-frame clones and leaves out a portion. The repertoire holds some 500,000 clones, with 90% to 96% as singletons. The source material was naive CD4+ T cells sorted from blood. The sample's subset: CD45RA+ positively selected. The chain recombines TRBV29-1 with TRBJ2-7, with D possibly TRBD2 on 5 matching bases. The sequence derives from a woman in her 30s in good health. CDR3 coding DNA: TGCAGCGTTGGTCGGGACTACGAGCAGTACTTC. Its translation is CSVGRDYEQYF.